These 21 T cell receptor beta chains were all obtained from the same sample, sequenced in a study of T cell repertoires in cytomegalovirus infection. MiXCR was run by TCRdb on the reads, yielding one entry per CDR3 protein. The data show about 220,000 distinct CDR3 sequences, 35% to 40% seen once. Antigen specificity for these receptors is unknown. Sequencing used CD8+ T cells from cultured PBMCs, obtained from culture after CMV antigen stimulation. Receptors were obtained from a human donor in good health (CMV status not recorded). Some clones in this sample may be carry-over from other donors' samples.

This rearrangement joins TRBV11-2 to TRBJ2-1; 7 positions agree with TRBD2. The CDR3 is made up of 15 amino acids. Per germline, CDR1 SGHAT and CDR2 FQNNGV. Trimming at V came to 5 bases and at J to 5 bases, leaving 9 bases not matched to a gene. The CDR3 nucleotides read TGTGCCAGCAGCGCTGGCTCGCGGGGGAACAATGAGCAGTTCTTC. Encoded protein: CASSAGSRGNNEQFF.

The rearrangement joins TRBV7-8 to TRBJ1-1; D perhaps matches TRBD1 (5 bases). Trimming shortened V by 4 bases and J by 1 base, and 13 bases separated the two germline ends. The CDR3 loop spans 15 amino acids. Germline loops: CDR1 SGHVS, CDR2 FQNEAQ. The CDR3 DNA follows: TGTGCCAGCAGCTCCCGGGGGGGTGCGAACACTGAAGCTTTCTTT. It is translated as CASSSRGGANTEAFF.

This clonotype was observed a handful of times. This chain joins TRBV27 and TRBJ2-5; D gene unclear. There are 13 residues in the CDR3. The germline gives CDR1 MNHEY, CDR2 SMNVEV (reference sequence). The V and J ends lost 7 bases and 2 bases respectively, with 11 bases between them. The CDR3 region has the DNA TGTGCCAGCACCCCGAGAGGACAAGAGACCCAGTACTTC. The encoded protein is CASTPRGQETQYF.

This clonotype was picked up one time. V gene TRBV30 combines with J gene TRBJ1-5, with TRBD1 identical over 7 bases. The length of the CDR3 is 14 residues. The trim removed 1 base at V and 5 bases at J, leaving 5 bases unmatched. Germline lookup yields CDR1 GTSNPN and CDR2 SVGIG (reference sequence). The CDR3 DNA is TGTGCCTGGAGTGAACAGGGGTTCGATCAGCCCCAGCATTTT. Protein product: CAWSEQGFDQPQHF.

This clonotype was observed a few times. This chain links TRBV7-9 with TRBJ2-1; 8 positions match TRBD2. The germline V gene has CDR1 SEHNR and CDR2 FQNEAQ (reference sequence). V shed 4 bases, J shed 5 bases, and the junction held 4 bases outside the gene matches. The CDR3 is 14 amino acids. CDR3 amino acids: CASSYSGIDNEQFF. CDR3 nucleotides: TGTGCCAGCAGCTATAGCGGGATTGACAATGAGCAGTTCTTC.

The genes are TRBV11-2 and TRBJ2-7, with 8 bases that match TRBD1. Trimming took 5 bases from V and 5 from J; bases not matched to a gene: 11. The CDR3 extends over 15 amino acids. Germline assignment: CDR1 SGHAT and CDR2 FQNNGV. The CDR3 protein is CASSTVTGEVHEQYF. For the CDR3, the DNA is TGTGCCAGCAGCACCGTGACAGGGGAGGTCCACGAGCAGTACTTC.

The chain couples TRBV27 to TRBJ2-1, with D perhaps matching TRBD2 (5 bases). Looked up from germline, CDR1 is MNHEY and CDR2 is SMNVEV (reference sequence). With 2 bases removed from V and 8 bases from J, the gap between germline ends came to 10 bases. The CDR3 length is 13 residues. CDR3 DNA: TGTGCCAGCAGTTTACGGGGAGAGTATGAGCAGTTCTTC. Protein product: CASSLRGEYEQFF.

This clonotype was detected many times. The genes are TRBV28 and TRBJ2-1; 12 bases fit TRBD2. Germline loops: CDR1 MDHEN, CDR2 SYDVKM. The CDR3 has 17 amino acids. V was pared by 1 base and J by 9 bases, with 10 bases of the junction left unmatched. The CDR3 spells CASSLFDLAGGPGEQFF. Here the CDR3 DNA reads TGTGCCAGCAGTTTATTTGACCTAGCGGGAGGGCCGGGTGAGCAGTTCTTC. Full variable domain (missing parts from reference TRBV28 and TRBJ2-1): DVKVTQSSRYLVKRTGEKVFLECVQDMDHENMFWYRQDPGLGLRLIYFSYDVKMKEKGDIPEGYSVSREKKERFSLILESASTNQTSMYLCASSLFDLAGGPGEQFFGPGTRLTVL.

Comments on this clonotype: Given the absence of the conserved phenylalanine or tryptophan at the CDR3 end, a read error is likely. J is TRBJ1-4 and V is TRBV4-2; TRBD1 agrees at 8 bases. V was clipped by 0 bases and J by 8 bases; unmatched bases: 11. Germline-derived CDR1 and CDR2 are LGHNA and YNFKEQ. The CDR3 consists of 17 residues. CDR3 sequence: CASSQEGVQGGLEKLFL. The DNA of the CDR3 is TGTGCCAGCAGCCAAGAGGGCGTACAGGGGGGGCTGGAAAAACTGTTTTTA.

This clonotype was picked up many times. The chain carries TRBV7-2 and TRBJ2-7, with 9 bases that match TRBD2. The ends lost 5 bases at V and 0 bases at J; junction bases unmatched: 8. Germline CDR1 reads SGHTA; CDR2 reads FQGNSA. CDR3 size: 16 residues. The CDR3 sequence is CASSPHSGGISYEQYF. The CDR3 DNA is TGTGCCAGCAGCCCTCATAGCGGGGGCATCTCCTACGAGCAGTACTTC.

The rearrangement joins TRBV7-3 to TRBJ2-5; TRBD1 aligns across 7 bases. The CDR3 loop spans 13 amino acids. Germline loops: CDR1 SGHTA, CDR2 FQGTGA. Germline trimming cut 3 bases from V and 4 bases from J; bases unmatched to any gene: 2. CDR3 sequence: CASSFTGAETQYF. The CDR3 bases are TGTGCCAGCAGCTTCACAGGGGCAGAGACCCAGTACTTC.

Many counts were recorded for this clonotype. This rearrangement joins TRBV7-9 to TRBJ2-1, with D possibly matching TRBD1 (6 bases). CDR1 and CDR2 (germline): SEHNR, FQNEAQ (reference sequence). The CDR3 runs to 13 residues. V was trimmed by 4 bases and J by 9 bases, leaving 13 bases between them. This chain's CDR3 is CASSSGQGSEQFF. CDR3 in DNA: TGTGCCAGCAGCTCCGGTCAGGGGAGTGAGCAGTTCTTC.

The rearrangement links TRBV27 to TRBJ1-2; possibly TRBD1 for D (6 bases). The V gene lost 2 bases and the J gene lost 6 bases, with 13 bases spanning the gap. Germline V CDR1 and CDR2: MNHEY, SMNVEV (reference sequence). The length of the CDR3 is 14 residues. The DNA of the CDR3 is TGTGCCAGCAGTTTAAGGACAGTAAGTGATGGCTACACCTTC. Amino acids: CASSLRTVSDGYTF.

The chain uses TRBV12-3 or TRBV12-4 and TRBJ1-2; 9 bases are shared with TRBD1. V shed 2 bases, J shed 3 bases, and the junction held 4 bases outside the gene matches. This CDR3 is 15 amino acids long. The CDR3 region is CASSLWDRVDYGYTF. The CDR3 nucleotides are TGTGCCAGCAGTTTATGGGACAGGGTGGACTATGGCTACACCTTC.

This clonotype was recorded only once. The V call is TRBV7-9, the J call TRBJ1-1; D call uncertain. V was pared by 0 bases and J by 0 bases, with 14 bases between. Germline V CDR1 and CDR2: SEHNR, FQNEAQ (reference sequence). CDR3 length: 17 amino acids. The CDR3 nucleotides read TGTGCCAGCAGCTTAGCGGGTGGAGGGAATATGAACACTGAAGCTTTCTTT. It is translated as CASSLAGGGNMNTEAFF.

The V and J genes are TRBV7-9 and TRBJ1-5; D not certain. Germline values: CDR1 SEHNR, CDR2 FQNEAQ (reference sequence). Between the trimmed V and J ends, which lost 3 bases and 1 base, there was a span of 16 bases. The CDR3 length is 17 residues. This CDR3 reads CASSLGSGIPSNQPQHF. The CDR3 DNA reads TGTGCCAGCAGCTTGGGGTCCGGAATACCGAGCAATCAGCCCCAGCATTTT.

This chain links TRBV2 with TRBJ2-7, with no clear D. The CDR3 spans 14 residues. V dropped 1 base and J dropped 3 bases, with 10 bases sitting between them. In germline, CDR1 is SNHLY, CDR2 FYNNEI. The CDR3 here is CASSEGRDIYEQYF. CDR3 nucleotides: TGTGCCAGCAGTGAAGGTAGGGATATCTACGAGCAGTACTTC.

The chain is built from TRBV12-3 or TRBV12-4 and TRBJ1-5; D is unresolved. V gave up 6 bases and J gave up 2 bases, with 11 bases separating them. The CDR3 is 14 residues long. CDR3 protein: CASSRDGGNQPQHF. The CDR3, as DNA: TGTGCCAGCAGCCGTGATGGCGGCAATCAGCCCCAGCATTTT.

The CDR3 here is CASSLAGGPEKLFF. Written as DNA, the CDR3 is TGTGCCAGCAGCTTAGCCGGGGGCCCTGAAAAACTGTTTTTT. The V gene is TRBV7-8, the J gene TRBJ1-4, with D possibly TRBD1 on 6 matching bases. The CDR3 length is 14 residues. Trimming took 0 bases from V and 7 from J, leaving 9 bases between them. From germline, CDR1 is SGHVS and CDR2 FQNEAQ.

The chain combines TRBV12-3 or TRBV12-4 with TRBJ2-5; possibly TRBD2 for D (6 bases). Trimming shortened V by 0 bases and J by 5 bases, and 16 bases separated the two germline ends. This CDR3 has 16 residues. CDR3 residues: CASSLARTGAGETQYF. The CDR3 DNA follows: TGTGCCAGCAGTTTAGCGCGCACCGGTGCGGGGGAGACCCAGTACTTC.

V is TRBV7-9 and J is TRBJ2-7; 8 bases match TRBD1. The length of the CDR3 is 14 residues. Per germline, CDR1 SEHNR and CDR2 FQNEAQ (reference sequence). V lost 1 base, J lost 7 bases, and 6 bases stayed unmatched. The CDR3 reads CASSLGGRGLEQYF. CDR3 DNA: TGTGCCAGCAGCTTAGGGGGCAGGGGGCTGGAGCAGTACTTC.